The text below deals with one T cell receptor beta chain. This clonotype was seen repeatedly, ten times or more. What this receptor recognizes is not known. Nothing much larger sits one base from this clone, and base qualities are not available. Here V drops 0 bases and J drops 8 bases, and the junction holds 4 bases not matched to any gene. Inclusive of the bounding cysteine and phenylalanine, the CDR3 is 14 residues long. Only the CDR3 part of the read is kept: 42 bases, read in frame from the first base. For CDR1 and CDR2, the germline V gene lists SGHRS and YFSETQ. This record comes from a study of T cells after yellow fever vaccination (dated 2019 in TCRdb). Regarding the complete study: Libraries from fractions with low cell numbers were prepared with the SMART-Seq v4 Ultra Low Input RNA kit. Two healthy male donors, one aged 18 to 30 and one aged 30 to 39 years, made up the cohort. Bulk TCR alpha and beta repertoires were sequenced longitudinally to track T-cell clones before and after primary and booster YFV17D yellow fever vaccination. Blood samples were taken at several timepoints before and after primary and secondary immunization, and bulk PBMC replicates and cell subsets were isolated.

The sequencer listed for this sample is Illumina NovaSeq 6000. TCR cDNA was synthesized by 5'RACE template switching, which introduced a universal primer site and unique molecular identifiers. Priming of cDNA synthesis was performed from both the TCR alpha and TCR beta constant segments. Two PCR steps were used to amplify libraries, with sample barcodes and sequencing adapters being added in the second step. Sequencing of the libraries was done on either Illumina HiSeq 2500 (2x100 bp) or NovaSeq (2x150 bp). The paper's data handling went like this. Demultiplexing of reads and collapsing into UMI consensus sequences were performed with MIGEC, and V(D)J alignment was carried out with MiXCR. Clonotypes responding to the vaccine were identified with edgeR on replicate PBMC samples, with the criteria of FDR below 0.01 and a log2 fold change above 5 up to day 15. Bulk clonotypes were assigned CD4 or CD8 identity according to which sequenced CD4 or CD8 repertoire held them at higher abundance. The raw public reads went through TCRdb reprocessing: fastp at Q25, MiXCR clone calling, in-frame beta chains kept. Under each unique CDR3 protein, matching rows form one entry showing the most common genes and DNA. The V and J calls reflect TCRdb's pipeline rather than the authors' work. Across this sample there are hundreds of thousands of distinct CDR3 sequences, with 18% seen only once. The top ten constitute 15% to 20% of the sample.

The sample's treatment or condition label, decoded: live attenuated yellow fever vaccine strain. Two biological replicates of bulk PBMCs were collected at each blood-draw timepoint. A standard Ficoll-Paque protocol was used to isolate PBMCs from peripheral blood. TriZol was used to extract RNA from bulk PBMCs, from CD4 and CD8 fractions, and from dextramer-positive and dextramer-negative fractions. Study-level results and caveats: The secondary T-cell response was weaker than the primary response but faster, peaking on day 5 instead of day 15. Most clones expanded after primary vaccination (96% of CD4 and 88% of CD8) were re-detected after the booster, suggesting that broad memory maintenance occurred. Only a couple of donors were included in the study, so the extent to which the findings can be generalized is limited. A small share of clonotypes was detected in both CD4 and CD8 compartments, with the overlap likely arising from convergent recombination. Computational filtering was needed because FACS-sorted repertoires could contain abundant contaminating clonotypes from the bulk population.

Sequencing was performed on PBMCs, taken before the yellow fever booster vaccination. Recombination joined TRBV5-1 with TRBJ1-4; TRBD1 agrees with 7 junctional bases. The clonotype originates from a man younger than 35 who received the YFV17D yellow fever vaccine. The DNA reads TGCGCCAGCAGCTTGGAGGGGGCGCGGGAAAAACTGTTTTTT. Its protein reads: CASSLEGAREKLFF.